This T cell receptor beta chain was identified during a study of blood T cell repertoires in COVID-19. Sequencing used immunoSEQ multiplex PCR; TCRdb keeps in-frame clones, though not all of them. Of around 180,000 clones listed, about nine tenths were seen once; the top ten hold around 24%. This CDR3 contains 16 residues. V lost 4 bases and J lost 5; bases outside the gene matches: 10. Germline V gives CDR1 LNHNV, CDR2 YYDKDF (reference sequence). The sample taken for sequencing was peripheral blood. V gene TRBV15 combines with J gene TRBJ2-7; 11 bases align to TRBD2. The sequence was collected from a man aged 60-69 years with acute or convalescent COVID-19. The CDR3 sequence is CATSIPRLAGTNEQYF. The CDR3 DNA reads TGTGCCACCAGCATCCCCCGACTAGCGGGAACCAACGAGCAGTACTTC.